Below, 10 T cell receptor beta chains from the same sample are listed, as sequenced in a study of T cells after yellow fever vaccination. TCRdb ran MiXCR on the 5' RACE reads and lists one entry per CDR3 protein. The table has around 68,000 distinct CDR3 sequences, around 7% seen once. Sequencing used CD8+ T cells sorted from PBMCs, obtained 9 to 10 days after the first yellow fever vaccination. Receptor source: a man younger than 35 who received the YFV17D yellow fever vaccine.

This clonotype was seen many times. The chain recombines TRBV20-1 with TRBJ1-6; no reliable D call. CDR1 is DFQATT, CDR2 SNEGSKA, per germline (reference sequence). This CDR3 contains 16 residues. V shed 0 bases and J shed 8 bases, with 17 bases lying between them. The CDR3 DNA follows: TGCAGTGCTAGAGATTTACTCAGAGAATCTTATTCACCCCTCCACTTT. It yields the protein CSARDLLRESYSPLHF.

The rearrangement links TRBV24-1 to TRBJ2-3, with 8 bases matching TRBD1. V dropped 7 bases and J dropped 4; count of bases not matched to a gene: 12. Germline CDR1 KGHDR, CDR2 SFDVKD. This CDR3 region has 16 residues. In DNA, the CDR3 is TGTGCCACCAGCTCACCTGGACAGGGCGACGCAGATACGCAGTATTTT. Encoded protein: CATSSPGQGDADTQYF.

This clonotype was seen more than once but under ten times. The V gene is TRBV3-1, the J gene TRBJ1-1; D might be TRBD1 (6 bases). With 1 base removed from V and 5 bases from J, the gap between germline ends came to 8 bases. There are 13 residues in the CDR3. CDR1 is LGHDT and CDR2 is YNNKEL in the germline V gene (reference sequence). CDR3 sequence (DNA): TGTGCCAGCAGCCAAGGACAGGTAACTGAAGCTTTCTTT. Amino acids: CASSQGQVTEAFF.

This clonotype was recorded many times. The V call is TRBV7-8, the J call TRBJ2-1, with 7 nucleotides matching TRBD1. Germline loops: CDR1 SGHVS, CDR2 FQNEAQ. The J segment lost 3 bases and the V segment lost 2 bases, leaving 7 bases of the junction unmatched. CDR3 length equals 16 residues. CDR3: CASSLNSQGDYNEQFF. For the CDR3, the DNA is TGTGCCAGCAGCTTAAATTCTCAGGGGGACTACAATGAGCAGTTCTTC. The variable domain in full, with the rest retrieved from reference TRBV7-8 and TRBJ2-1, is GAGVSQSPRYKVAKRGQDVALRCDPISGHVSLFWYQQALGQGPEFLTYFQNEAQLDKSGLPSDRFFAERPEGSVSTLKIQRTQQEDSAVYLCASSLNSQGDYNEQFFGPGTRLTVL.

This chain connects TRBV7-9 to TRBJ1-2; a possible D gene is TRBD1 (5 bases). CDR1 is SEHNR, CDR2 FQNEAQ, per germline (reference sequence). V lost 1 base to trimming and J lost 0 bases, with 9 bases between them. This CDR3 has 15 amino acids. The CDR3 spells CASSLVGGANYGYTF. In nucleotides, the CDR3 is TGTGCCAGCAGCTTAGTGGGGGGAGCTAACTATGGCTACACCTTC.

There are many counts of this clonotype. The chain's CDR3 is CATSSVDSGANVLTF. Here the CDR3 DNA reads TGTGCCACCAGCAGCGTAGACTCTGGGGCCAACGTCCTGACTTTC. V is TRBV15 and J is TRBJ2-6, with D uncertain. V dropped 3 bases and J dropped 0 bases, with 6 bases sitting between them. The germline V gene encodes CDR1 LNHNV and CDR2 YYDKDF (reference sequence). CDR3 length equals 15 residues. The entire variable domain, with the rest obtained from reference TRBV15 and TRBJ2-6, is as follows: DAMVIQNPRYQVTQFGKPVTLSCSQTLNHNVMYWYQQKSSQAPKLLFHYYDKDFNNEADTPDNFQSRRPNTSFCFLDIRSPGLGDTAMYLCATSSVDSGANVLTFGAGSRLTVL.

This clonotype occurred a few times. This chain's CDR3 is CASSKGRNTGELFF. The CDR3 nucleotides are TGTGCCAGCAGCAAGGGAAGAAACACCGGGGAGCTGTTTTTT. J is TRBJ2-2 and V is TRBV21-1. TRBV21-1 is a recognized pseudogene. The CDR3 loop spans 14 amino acids.

This clonotype occurred a few times. The V call is TRBV5-4, the J call TRBJ2-1, with D unresolved. Trimming removed 0 bases at V and 0 bases at J, with 19 bases between. Germline assignment: CDR1 SGHNT and CDR2 YYREEE (reference sequence). The CDR3 has 19 amino acids. The CDR3 DNA sequence: TGTGCCAGCAGCTTGGCCGCTATCTTTGGGTCCGGCTCCTACAATGAGCAGTTCTTC. Its translation is CASSLAAIFGSGSYNEQFF. Drawing the rest from reference TRBV5-4 and TRBJ2-1, the complete variable domain is ETGVTQSPTHLIKTRGQQVTLRCSSQSGHNTVSWYQQALGQGPQFIFQYYREEENGRGNFPPRFSGLQFPNYSSELNVNALELDDSALYLCASSLAAIFGSGSYNEQFFGPGTRLTVL.

CDR3 DNA: TGCAGCGTTGTTGAGTCTCTGGGGAGTGCATACGAGCAGTACTTC. Its translation: CSVVESLGSAYEQYF. The chain joins TRBV29-1 to TRBJ2-7; weak D call: TRBD2 (5 bases). The germline V gene has CDR1 SQVTM and CDR2 ANQGSEA. V lost 4 bases, J lost 4 bases, and 20 bases lay in between. This CDR3 has 15 residues.

This clonotype showed up many times. The chain has TRBV6-2 or TRBV6-3 and TRBJ2-7; D ambiguous. From germline, CDR1 is MNHEY and CDR2 SVGEGT. The length of the CDR3 is 15 residues. V was pared by 6 bases and J by 5 bases, with 20 bases between. In DNA form, the CDR3 reads TGTGCCAGCAGCCACTATTCGACTGGGTTCCACGAGCAGTACTTC. Its protein product is CASSHYSTGFHEQYF.